The 23 T cell receptor beta chains below all came from one sample that was sequenced in a study of blood T cell repertoires in COVID-19. TCRdb keeps only in-frame clones here, not all; method: immunoSEQ multiplex PCR. Of 250,000 to 300,000 clones in the sample, roughly 86% are singletons; the top ten hold 11%. The specimen was peripheral blood. The receptor set was obtained from a woman aged 25 to 39 with COVID-19, enrolled during active disease.

The V call is TRBV5-6, the J call TRBJ2-7; the D is unclear. The CDR3 runs to 11 residues. Germline V gene lookup returns CDR1 SGHDT and CDR2 YYEEEE. The V end lost 2 bases, the J end lost 4 bases, and 4 bases lay between the germline ends. The CDR3 loop is CASSFEYEQYF. The CDR3 nucleotides read TGTGCCAGCAGCTTTGAGTACGAGCAGTACTTC.

This clone has only a few counts. The chain couples TRBV5-1 to TRBJ1-6; no clear D. The CDR3 loop spans 14 amino acids. V lost 3 bases, J lost 5 bases, and 9 bases lay in between. Germline V gene lookup returns CDR1 SGHRS and CDR2 YFSETQ. CDR3 amino acids: CASSSGEDNSPLHF. Here the CDR3 DNA reads TGCGCCAGCAGCTCGGGAGAGGATAATTCACCCCTCCACTTT. Based on the CDR3 plus reference TRBV5-1 and TRBJ1-6, the full variable domain is KAGVTQTPRYLIKTRGQQVTLSCSPISGHRSVSWYQQTPGQGLQFLFEYFSETQRNKGNFPGRFSGRQFSNSRSEMNVSTLELGDSALYLCASSSGEDNSPLHFGNGTRLTVT.

The V gene is TRBV2, the J gene TRBJ1-2, with 9 bases that match TRBD1. Per the germline V gene, CDR1 is SNHLY and CDR2 is FYNNEI. V shed 6 bases and J 6 bases; nucleotides not matched to a gene: 8. The CDR3 has 14 amino acids. CDR3 sequence reads: CASRTGTGRHGYTF. The DNA of the CDR3 is TGTGCCAGCAGAACCGGGACAGGGAGACATGGCTACACCTTC.

The V gene is TRBV19, the J gene TRBJ2-1; no clear D gene. V was clipped by 3 bases and J by 7 bases, with 7 bases between them. Germline V gene sequence: CDR1 LNHDA, CDR2 SQIVND (reference sequence). CDR3 length equals 12 residues. The CDR3 is CASSISTNEQFF. In DNA form, the CDR3 reads TGTGCCAGTAGTATTTCGACTAATGAGCAGTTCTTC.

This sequence joins TRBV7-6 and TRBJ2-2, with no clear D. Per the germline V gene, CDR1 is SGHVS and CDR2 is FNYEAQ. V was clipped by 1 base and J by 4 bases, with 13 bases between them. CDR3 length: 16 residues. The CDR3 DNA sequence: TGTGCCAGCAGCTTAGTTTCGCGGAGCCCCACCGGGGAGCTGTTTTTT. This sequence encodes CASSLVSRSPTGELFF.

The sample holds a few counts of this clone. The chain has TRBV29-1 and TRBJ1-1, with D perhaps matching TRBD1 (5 bases). The CDR3 length is 16 residues. In germline, CDR1 is SQVTM, CDR2 ANQGSEA. Trimming took 6 bases from V and 8 from J, leaving 28 bases between them. In nucleotides, the CDR3 is TGCAGCGTGTACTCGGGGGTCGGGAGGACGGGAAAGGAAGCTTTCTTT. Its protein is CSVYSGVGRTGKEAFF.

The gene calls are TRBV27 and TRBJ2-5; perhaps TRBD2 as D (6 bases). The CDR3 is 13 amino acids. The ends were cut back, 3 bases at V and 5 bases at J, with 10 bases in the middle. Germline V gene lookup returns CDR1 MNHEY and CDR2 SMNVEV (reference sequence). CDR3 DNA: TGTGCCAGCAGTTTGTTCCGGGGGGAGACCCAGTACTTC. Translating it yields CASSLFRGETQYF.

A single count supports this clone. V usage is TRBV7-6 and J usage is TRBJ1-3; 7 bases match TRBD1. With V trimmed by 0 bases and J by 4 bases, 0 bases remained unmatched. The CDR3 has 14 amino acids. The germline gives CDR1 SGHVS, CDR2 FNYEAQ. The CDR3: CASSLAGQGNTIYF. The DNA for the CDR3 is TGTGCCAGCAGCTTAGCGGGACAGGGAAACACCATATATTTT.

This rearrangement joins TRBV27 to TRBJ1-2, with 7 bases identical to TRBD1. The V segment lost 5 bases and the J segment 10 bases; nucleotides outside the gene matches: 19. CDR1 is MNHEY and CDR2 is SMNVEV in the germline V gene (reference sequence). The CDR3 has 16 residues. CDR3 amino acids: CASSPRRSDRAADYTF. The CDR3 DNA is TGTGCCAGCAGTCCCCGCCGATCTGACAGGGCCGCTGACTACACCTTC.

The chain combines TRBV7-8 with TRBJ1-2, with D unresolved. Deletions cut 1 base from V and 3 bases from J, with 6 bases between. The CDR3 length is 13 residues. Germline-derived CDR1 and CDR2 are SGHVS and FQNEAQ. The CDR3 region has the DNA TGTGCCAGCAGCTTAGGCCAGTACTATGGCTACACCTTC. Its translation: CASSLGQYYGYTF.

The rearrangement uses TRBV10-3 and TRBJ1-5, with D hard to call. The CDR3 length is 13 residues. CDR1 ENHRY and CDR2 SYGVKD come from the germline V gene. The V end lost 1 base, the J end lost 7 bases, and 8 bases lay between the germline ends. The CDR3 DNA follows: TGTGCCATCAGTGAGTATGAGAGGCAGCCCCAGCATTTT. Translated: CAISEYERQPQHF.

J is TRBJ2-7 and V is TRBV7-9, with D possibly TRBD2 on 6 matching bases. The CDR3 spans 12 residues. Per germline, CDR1 SEHNR and CDR2 FQNEAQ (reference sequence). Trimming left V 7 bases short and J 7 bases short, with 14 bases between. CDR3 sequence (DNA): TGTGCCAGCACCCCGGGAGCCCGGGAGCAGTACTTC. Its translation: CASTPGAREQYF.

The gene calls are TRBV2 and TRBJ1-2, with 9 nucleotides matching TRBD1. CDR3 length: 13 residues. Trimming at V came to 6 bases and at J to 7 bases, leaving 6 bases not matched to a gene. Germline V CDR1 and CDR2: SNHLY, FYNNEI. The CDR3 loop reads CASRPGTGFGYTF. The DNA of the CDR3 is TGTGCCAGCAGACCCGGGACAGGGTTTGGCTACACCTTC.

The rearrangement uses TRBV10-1 and TRBJ2-3; TRBD2 matches 12 bases. Germline assignment: CDR1 WNHNN and CDR2 SYGVQD (reference sequence). J lost 2 bases, V lost 8 bases, and 5 bases had no gene match. This CDR3 spans 15 amino acids. In DNA form, the CDR3 reads TGCGCCAGCTCCAGGACTAGCGGGGCCACAGATACGCAGTATTTT. Translating gives CASSRTSGATDTQYF.

This rearrangement joins TRBV19 to TRBJ2-5; a possible D gene is TRBD2 (6 bases). The CDR3 consists of 14 residues. Germline V CDR1 and CDR2: LNHDA, SQIVND (reference sequence). Deletions cut 3 bases from V and 5 bases from J, with 13 bases between. CDR3 in amino acids: CASSIWREQETQYF. The CDR3 nucleotides read TGTGCCAGTAGTATTTGGAGGGAACAGGAGACCCAGTACTTC.

The V call is TRBV30, the J call TRBJ2-3; D is uncertain. V was trimmed by 3 bases and J by 0 bases, leaving 7 bases between them. The length of the CDR3 is 13 residues. CDR1 is GTSNPN and CDR2 is SVGIG in the germline V gene (reference sequence). The CDR3 sequence: CAWRVGSTDTQYF. CDR3 coding DNA: TGTGCCTGGAGGGTCGGGAGCACAGATACGCAGTATTTT. Filled out from reference TRBV30 and TRBJ2-3, the complete variable domain reads SQTIHQWPATLVQPVGSPLSLECTVEGTSNPNLYWYRQAAGRGLQLLFYSVGIGQISSEVPQNLSASRPQDRQFILSSKKLLLSDSGFYLCAWRVGSTDTQYFGPGTRLTVL.

V is TRBV5-5 and J is TRBJ2-7; 11 bases agree with TRBD2. CDR3 length: 17 amino acids. Per the germline V gene, CDR1 is SGHKS and CDR2 is YYEKEE (reference sequence). V lost 2 bases and J lost 0; bases outside the gene matches: 7. This CDR3 is CASSFGLAGGPSYEQYF. Here the CDR3 DNA reads TGTGCCAGCAGCTTTGGGCTAGCGGGAGGTCCCTCCTACGAGCAGTACTTC.

The chain employs TRBV6-6 and TRBJ1-2; 8 bases align to TRBD1. The CDR3 is 14 residues long. Germline V gives CDR1 MNHNY, CDR2 SVGAGI (reference sequence). J was trimmed by 6 bases and V by 2 bases; bases with no gene match: 5. The CDR3 sequence: CASSYIADRDGYTF. DNA of the CDR3: TGTGCCAGCAGTTACATTGCGGACAGGGATGGCTACACCTTC.

About this clone itself: Other DNA sequences in this specimen translate into the identical CDR3. The rearrangement links TRBV9 to TRBJ2-7; D is ambiguous. This CDR3 has 13 amino acids. Germline V gene data show CDR1 as SGDLS and CDR2 as YYNGEE. The ends were cut back, 2 bases at V and 0 bases at J, with 6 bases in the middle. This chain's CDR3 is CASSVGASYEQYF. The CDR3 DNA reads as TGTGCCAGCAGCGTGGGCGCCTCCTACGAGCAGTACTTC. Variable domain in full (rest from reference TRBV9 and TRBJ2-7): DSGVTQTPKHLITATGQRVTLRCSPRSGDLSVYWYQQSLDQGLQFLIQYYNGEERAKGNILERFSAQQFPDLHSELNLSSLELGDSALYFCASSVGASYEQYFGPGTRLTVT.

The CDR3 DNA reads TGTGCCAGCAGCTTGGAAAGTCACAGGGGCAGAAACACCATATATTTT. Protein: CASSLESHRGRNTIYF. V usage is TRBV5-4 and J usage is TRBJ1-3; 7 bases match TRBD1. From germline, CDR1 is SGHNT and CDR2 YYREEE (reference sequence). CDR3 length equals 16 residues. V shed 0 bases and J 5 bases; nucleotides not matched to a gene: 8.

The chain recombines TRBV7-8 with TRBJ1-4; 9 bases map to TRBD1. The V and J ends lost 1 base and 7 bases, in that order; junction bases with no gene match: 10. CDR1 is SGHVS, CDR2 FQNEAQ, per germline. The CDR3 runs 17 residues. CDR3 in amino acids: CASSLVGDRVRGEKLFF. For the CDR3, the DNA is TGTGCCAGCAGCTTAGTGGGGGACAGGGTTCGCGGTGAAAAACTGTTTTTT.

This clone was seen just once. Different DNA sequences within this sample yield the same CDR3. The CDR3 DNA reads TGTGCCAGCAGTTACTTCCCCAGGGGGACTGAAGCTTTCTTT. Translation: CASSYFPRGTEAFF. This chain links TRBV6-2 or TRBV6-3 with TRBJ1-1, with 7 nucleotides matching TRBD1. Trimming took 1 base from V and 5 from J; bases not matched to a gene: 4. Germline-derived CDR1 and CDR2 are MNHEY and SVGEGT. The CDR3 covers 14 residues.

The chain couples TRBV27 to TRBJ1-1, with a tentative D call TRBD1 (5 bases). The CDR3 has 14 residues. The germline V and J ends were trimmed by 2 bases and 4 bases, with 11 bases remaining between them. Germline CDR1 and CDR2: MNHEY and SMNVEV (reference sequence). The CDR3 region has the DNA TGTGCCAGCAGTTTACAGGGCGGCATCACTGAAGCTTTCTTT. Encoded protein: CASSLQGGITEAFF.